The clone carrying this T cell receptor beta chain was found a few times. Its antigen is currently unknown. This CDR3 comprises 15 residues. V lost 8 bases, J lost 5 bases, and 21 bases lay in between. This specimen comes from a study of Graves' ophthalmopathy and Graves' hyperthyroidism. Points from the study as a whole: In blood appeared most of the expanded thyroid clonotypes whose frequency exceeded 0.001. Sensitivity reached roughly 70% and specificity around 76% when the model predicted ophthalmopathy progression.

As the template, RNA transcripts were used to amplify TCR beta CDR3 regions. Scientists carried out first-round RT-PCR using HTBI primers and then a second-round multiplex PCR. A single record per CDR3 protein comes from TCRdb applying MiXCR to the multiplex PCR reads. The sample lists around 1,000,000 distinct CDR3 sequences; approximately 35% were seen once. Eligible hyperthyroidism cases comprised new diagnoses of under 2 months' duration in individuals aged 18 to 65. Orbital computed tomography, together with clinical symptoms, serum thyroxine, TRAb and thyroid ultrasound, was used for diagnosis.

This sequence joins TRBV12-3 or TRBV12-4 and TRBJ2-5; D assignment may be TRBD1 or TRBD2 (5 bases each). The sample taken for sequencing was peripheral blood or thyroid tissue (not recorded which). The clonotype comes from an adult man with Graves' hyperthyroidism. The CDR3 coding sequence is TGTGCCAGCGGGCAGACAGTTGGGGAGACGGAGACCCAGTACTTC. Residues: CASGQTVGETETQYF.